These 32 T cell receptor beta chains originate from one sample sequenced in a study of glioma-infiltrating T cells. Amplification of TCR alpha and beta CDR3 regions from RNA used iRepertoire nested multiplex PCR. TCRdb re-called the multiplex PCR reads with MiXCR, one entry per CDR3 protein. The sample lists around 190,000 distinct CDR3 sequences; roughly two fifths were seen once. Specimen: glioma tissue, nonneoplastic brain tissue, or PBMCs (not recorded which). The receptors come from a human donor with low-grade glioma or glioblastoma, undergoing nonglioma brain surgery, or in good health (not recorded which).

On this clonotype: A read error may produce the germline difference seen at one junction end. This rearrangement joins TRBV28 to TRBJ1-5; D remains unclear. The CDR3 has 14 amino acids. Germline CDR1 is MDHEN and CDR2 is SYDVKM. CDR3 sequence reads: CASSLAGIGRPKHF. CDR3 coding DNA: TGTGCCAGCAGTTTGGCCGGGATCGGGCGGCCCAAGCATTTT. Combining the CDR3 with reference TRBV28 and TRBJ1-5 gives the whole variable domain DVKVTQSSRYLVKRTGEKVFLECVQDMDHENMFWYRQDPGLGLRLIYFSYDVKMKEKGDIPEGYSVSREKKERFSLILESASTNQTSMYLCASSLAGIGRPKHFGDGTRLSIL.

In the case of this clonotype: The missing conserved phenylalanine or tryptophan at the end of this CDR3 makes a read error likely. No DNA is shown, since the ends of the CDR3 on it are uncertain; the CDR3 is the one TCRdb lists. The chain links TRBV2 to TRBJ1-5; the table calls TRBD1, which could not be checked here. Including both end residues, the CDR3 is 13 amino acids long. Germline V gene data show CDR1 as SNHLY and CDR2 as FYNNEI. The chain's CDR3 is CASSSFGGQPKHL.

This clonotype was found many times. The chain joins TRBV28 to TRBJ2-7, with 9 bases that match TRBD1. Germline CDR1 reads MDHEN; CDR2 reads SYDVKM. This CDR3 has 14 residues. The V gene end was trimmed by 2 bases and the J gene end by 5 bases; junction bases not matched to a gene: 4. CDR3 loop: CASSLGDRAHEQYF. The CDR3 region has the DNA TGTGCCAGCAGTTTAGGGGACAGGGCCCACGAGCAGTACTTC.

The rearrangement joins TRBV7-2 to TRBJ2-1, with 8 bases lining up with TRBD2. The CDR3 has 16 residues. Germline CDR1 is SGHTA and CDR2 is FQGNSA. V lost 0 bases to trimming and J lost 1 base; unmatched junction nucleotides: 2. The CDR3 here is CASSLALAGSYNEQFF. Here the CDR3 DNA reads TGTGCCAGCAGCTTAGCTCTAGCGGGTTCCTACAATGAGCAGTTCTTC.

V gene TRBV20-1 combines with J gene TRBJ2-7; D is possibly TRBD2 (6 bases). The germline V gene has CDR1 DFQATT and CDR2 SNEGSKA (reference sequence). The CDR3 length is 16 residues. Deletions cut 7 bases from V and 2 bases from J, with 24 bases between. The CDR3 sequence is CSDAKTGTRGAYEQYF. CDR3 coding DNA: TGCAGTGATGCAAAAACCGGGACTCGCGGCGCCTACGAGCAGTACTTC.

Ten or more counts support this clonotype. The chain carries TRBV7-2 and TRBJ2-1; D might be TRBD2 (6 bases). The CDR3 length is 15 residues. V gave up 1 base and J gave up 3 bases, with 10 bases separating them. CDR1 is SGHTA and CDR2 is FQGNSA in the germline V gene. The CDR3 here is CASSLGDSNYNEQFF. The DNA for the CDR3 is TGTGCCAGCAGCTTAGGGGACTCGAACTACAATGAGCAGTTCTTC. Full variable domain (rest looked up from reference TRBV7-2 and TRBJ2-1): GAGVSQSPSNKVTEKGKDVELRCDPISGHTALYWYRQSLGQGLEFLIYFQGNSAPDKSGLPSDRFSAERTGGSVSTLTIQRTQQEDSAVYLCASSLGDSNYNEQFFGPGTRLTVL.

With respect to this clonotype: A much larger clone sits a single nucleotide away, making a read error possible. The CDR3 region has the DNA TGTGCCAGCGGGGGACAGGCCCCACATACGCAGTATTTT. Translated: CASGGQAPHTQYF. The V and J genes are TRBV7-9 and TRBJ2-3; 8 bases fit TRBD1. Germline V gene data show CDR1 as SEHNR and CDR2 as FQNEAQ (reference sequence). Losses at the gene ends were 8 bases for V and 7 bases for J; bases not matched to a gene: 8. The CDR3 sequence is 13 residues long.

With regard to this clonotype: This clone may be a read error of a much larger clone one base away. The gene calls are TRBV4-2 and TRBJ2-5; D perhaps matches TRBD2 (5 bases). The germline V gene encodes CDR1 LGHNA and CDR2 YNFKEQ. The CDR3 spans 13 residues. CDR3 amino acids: CASRQDPGETQYF. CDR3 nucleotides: TGTGCCAGCAGACAAGATCCGGGGGAGACCCAGTACTTC.

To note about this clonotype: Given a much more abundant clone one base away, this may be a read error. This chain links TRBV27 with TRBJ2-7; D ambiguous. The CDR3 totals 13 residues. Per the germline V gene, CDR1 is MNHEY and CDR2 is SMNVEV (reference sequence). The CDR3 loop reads CAGSLSGYNEQYF. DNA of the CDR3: TGTGCCGGCAGTTTATCAGGTTACAACGAGCAGTACTTC.

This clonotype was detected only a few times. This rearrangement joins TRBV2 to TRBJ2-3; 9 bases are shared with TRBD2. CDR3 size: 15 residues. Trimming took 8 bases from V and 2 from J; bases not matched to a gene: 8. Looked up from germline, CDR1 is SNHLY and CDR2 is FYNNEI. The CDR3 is CASRGLAGFTDTQYF. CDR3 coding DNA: TGTGCCAGCCGCGGGCTAGCGGGGTTCACAGATACGCAGTATTTT. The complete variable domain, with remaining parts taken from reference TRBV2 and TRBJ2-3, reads EPEVTQTPSHQVTQMGQEVILRCVPISNHLYFYWYRQILGQKVEFLVSFYNNEISEKSEIFDDQFSVERPDGSNFTLKIRSTKLEDSAMYFCASRGLAGFTDTQYFGPGTRLTVL.

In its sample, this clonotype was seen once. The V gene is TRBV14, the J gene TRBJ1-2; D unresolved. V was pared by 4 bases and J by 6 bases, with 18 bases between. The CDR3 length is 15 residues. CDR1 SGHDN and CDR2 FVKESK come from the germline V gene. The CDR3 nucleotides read TGTGCCAGCAGCCTTTATAAGTTTGTGCTTGATGGCTACACCTTC. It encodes CASSLYKFVLDGYTF.

The CDR3 sequence: CASSLGLVNNEQFF. CDR3 coding DNA: TGCGCCAGCAGCTTGGGACTAGTCAACAATGAGCAGTTCTTC. The genes are TRBV5-1 and TRBJ2-1; weak D call: TRBD2 (6 bases). This CDR3 is 14 amino acids long. CDR1 and CDR2 from the germline V gene are SGHRS and YFSETQ. V lost 0 bases and J 5 bases, leaving 9 bases between the germline ends.

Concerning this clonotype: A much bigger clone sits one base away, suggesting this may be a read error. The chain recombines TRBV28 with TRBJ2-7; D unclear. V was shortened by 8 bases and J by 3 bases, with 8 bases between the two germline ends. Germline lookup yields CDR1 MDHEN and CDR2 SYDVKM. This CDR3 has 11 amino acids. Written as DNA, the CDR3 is TGTGCCAGCCGACACCTCTACGAGCAGTACTTC. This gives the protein CASRHLYEQYF.

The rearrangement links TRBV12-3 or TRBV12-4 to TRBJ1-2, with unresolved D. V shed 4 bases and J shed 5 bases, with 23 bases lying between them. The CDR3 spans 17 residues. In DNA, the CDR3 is TGTGCCAGCAGTTCCCGGGCCGGGTTCGGTCGGGTATATGGCTACACCTTC. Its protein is CASSSRAGFGRVYGYTF.

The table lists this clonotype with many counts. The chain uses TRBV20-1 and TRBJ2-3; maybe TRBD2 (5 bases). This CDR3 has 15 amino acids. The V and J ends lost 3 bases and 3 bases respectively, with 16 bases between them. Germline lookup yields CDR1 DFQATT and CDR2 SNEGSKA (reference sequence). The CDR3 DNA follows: TGCAGTGCTAGTTTCACAGCACCGGGGACAGATACGCAGTATTTT. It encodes CSASFTAPGTDTQYF.

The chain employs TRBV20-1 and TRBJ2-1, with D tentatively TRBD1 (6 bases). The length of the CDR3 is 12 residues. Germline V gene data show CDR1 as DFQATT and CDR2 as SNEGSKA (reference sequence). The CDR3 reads CSGGSQGSEQFF. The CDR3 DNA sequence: TGCAGCGGCGGCTCACAGGGCAGTGAGCAGTTCTTC.

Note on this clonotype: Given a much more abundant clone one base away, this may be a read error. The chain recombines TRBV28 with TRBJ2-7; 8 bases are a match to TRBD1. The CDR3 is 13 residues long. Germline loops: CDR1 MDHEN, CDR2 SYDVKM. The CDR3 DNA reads TGTTCCAGCGAACGACAGGGGTCCCACGAGCAGTACTTC. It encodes CSSERQGSHEQYF.

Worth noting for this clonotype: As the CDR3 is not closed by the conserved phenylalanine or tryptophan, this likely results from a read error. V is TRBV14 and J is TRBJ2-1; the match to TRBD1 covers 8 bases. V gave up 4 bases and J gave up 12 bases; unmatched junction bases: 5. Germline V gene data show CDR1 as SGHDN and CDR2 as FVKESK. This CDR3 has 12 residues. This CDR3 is CASSLDRGPQFL. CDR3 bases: TGTGCCAGCAGCCTCGACAGGGGTCCGCAGTTCTTA.

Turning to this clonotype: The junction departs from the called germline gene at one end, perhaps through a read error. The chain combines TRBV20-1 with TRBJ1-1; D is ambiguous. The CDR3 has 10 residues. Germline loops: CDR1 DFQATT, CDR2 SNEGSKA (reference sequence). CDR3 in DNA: TGCAGTGAGAGGAGGACTGAAGATTTCTTT. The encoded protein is CSERRTEDFF.

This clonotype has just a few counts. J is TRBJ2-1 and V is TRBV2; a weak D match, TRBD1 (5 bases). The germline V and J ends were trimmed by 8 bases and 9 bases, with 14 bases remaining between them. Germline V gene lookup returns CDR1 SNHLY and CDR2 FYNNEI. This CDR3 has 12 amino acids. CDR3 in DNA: TGTGCCAGCGGATACAGGATGGTTGAGCAGTTCTTC. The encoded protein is CASGYRMVEQFF. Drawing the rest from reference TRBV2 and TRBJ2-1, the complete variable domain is EPEVTQTPSHQVTQMGQEVILRCVPISNHLYFYWYRQILGQKVEFLVSFYNNEISEKSEIFDDQFSVERPDGSNFTLKIRSTKLEDSAMYFCASGYRMVEQFFGPGTRLTVL.

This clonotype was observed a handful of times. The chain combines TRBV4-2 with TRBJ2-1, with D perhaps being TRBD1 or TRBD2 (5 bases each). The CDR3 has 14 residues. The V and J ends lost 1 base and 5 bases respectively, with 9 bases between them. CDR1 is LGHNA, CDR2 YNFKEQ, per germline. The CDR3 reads CASSQGGGDNEQFF. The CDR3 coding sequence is TGTGCCAGCAGCCAAGGTGGGGGTGACAATGAGCAGTTCTTC.

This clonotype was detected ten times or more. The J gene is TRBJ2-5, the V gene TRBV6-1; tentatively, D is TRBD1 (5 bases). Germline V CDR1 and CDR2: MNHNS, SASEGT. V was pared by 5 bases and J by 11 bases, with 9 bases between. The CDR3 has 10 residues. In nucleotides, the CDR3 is TGTGCCAGCAGTAACAGGCCACAGTACTTC. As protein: CASSNRPQYF.

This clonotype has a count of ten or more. CDR3 residues: CSAALTFSYEQYF. CDR3 coding DNA: TGCAGTGCTGCTCTTACCTTCTCCTACGAGCAGTACTTC. The J gene is TRBJ2-7, the V gene TRBV20-1, with D uncertain. The germline V gene has CDR1 DFQATT and CDR2 SNEGSKA (reference sequence). The CDR3 is made up of 13 amino acids. Trimming shortened V by 5 bases and J by 0 bases, and 11 bases separated the two germline ends.

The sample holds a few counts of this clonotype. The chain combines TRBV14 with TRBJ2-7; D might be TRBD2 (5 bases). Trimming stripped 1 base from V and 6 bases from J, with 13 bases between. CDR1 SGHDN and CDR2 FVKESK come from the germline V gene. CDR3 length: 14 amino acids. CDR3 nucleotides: TGTGCCAGCAGCCAAGTTAGGAGAGGAGGCGAGCAGTACTTC. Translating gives CASSQVRRGGEQYF.

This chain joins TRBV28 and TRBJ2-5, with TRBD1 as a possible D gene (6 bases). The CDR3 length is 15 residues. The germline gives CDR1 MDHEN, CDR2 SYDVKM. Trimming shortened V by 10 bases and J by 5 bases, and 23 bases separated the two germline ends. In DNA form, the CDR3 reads TGTGCCACCGCGCGCTTGTCACAGGGTCCGGAGACCCAGTACTTC. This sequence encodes CATARLSQGPETQYF.

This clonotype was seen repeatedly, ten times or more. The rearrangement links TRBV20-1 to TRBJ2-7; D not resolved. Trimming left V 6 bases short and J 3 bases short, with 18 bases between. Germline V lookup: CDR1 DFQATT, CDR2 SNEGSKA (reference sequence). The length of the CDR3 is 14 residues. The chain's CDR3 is CSASSRSVIYEQYF. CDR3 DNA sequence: TGCAGTGCCTCCTCGAGGTCGGTCATCTACGAGCAGTACTTC.

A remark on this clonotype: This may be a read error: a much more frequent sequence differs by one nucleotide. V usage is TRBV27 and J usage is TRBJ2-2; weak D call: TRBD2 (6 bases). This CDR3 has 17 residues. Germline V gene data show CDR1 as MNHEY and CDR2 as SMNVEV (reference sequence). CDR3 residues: CASSRRASATFTGQLFF. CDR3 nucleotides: TGTGCCAGCAGCCGAAGGGCTAGCGCGACGTTCACCGGGCAGCTGTTTTTT.

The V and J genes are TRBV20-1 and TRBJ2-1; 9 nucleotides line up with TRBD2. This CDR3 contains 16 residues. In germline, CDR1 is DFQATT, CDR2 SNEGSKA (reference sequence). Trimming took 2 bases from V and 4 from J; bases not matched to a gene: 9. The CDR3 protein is CSARPGTSLGYNEQFF. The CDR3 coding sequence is TGCAGTGCTAGACCCGGGACTAGCTTGGGTTACAATGAGCAGTTCTTC.

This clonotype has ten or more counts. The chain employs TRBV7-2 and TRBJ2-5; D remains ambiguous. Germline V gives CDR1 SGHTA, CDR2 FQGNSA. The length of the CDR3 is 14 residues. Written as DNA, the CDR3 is TGTGCTTCAACGGGCCGAAGGTCGCAAGAGACCCAGTACTTC. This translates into CASTGRRSQETQYF.

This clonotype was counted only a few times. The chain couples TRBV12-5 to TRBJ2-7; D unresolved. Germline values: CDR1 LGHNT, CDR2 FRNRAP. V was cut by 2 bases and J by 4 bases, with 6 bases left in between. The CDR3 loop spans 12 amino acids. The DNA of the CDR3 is TGTGCTAGTGGTTTGACCGAATACGAGCAGTACTTC. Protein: CASGLTEYEQYF.

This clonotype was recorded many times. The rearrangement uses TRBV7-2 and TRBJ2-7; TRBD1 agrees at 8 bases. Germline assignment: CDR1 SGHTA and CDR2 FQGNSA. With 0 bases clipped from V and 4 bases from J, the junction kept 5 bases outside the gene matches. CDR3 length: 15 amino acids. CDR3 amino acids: CASSLAGTGIYEQYF. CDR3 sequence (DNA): TGTGCCAGCAGCTTAGCCGGGACAGGCATTTACGAGCAGTACTTC.

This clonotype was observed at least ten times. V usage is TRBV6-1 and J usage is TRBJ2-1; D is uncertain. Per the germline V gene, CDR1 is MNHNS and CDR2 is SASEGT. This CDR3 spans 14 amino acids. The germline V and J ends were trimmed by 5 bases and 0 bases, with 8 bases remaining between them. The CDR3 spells CASSTQSSYNEQFF. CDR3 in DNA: TGTGCCAGCAGTACACAGAGCTCCTACAATGAGCAGTTCTTC.